These 9 T cell receptor beta chains originate from one sample sequenced in a study of CD8 T cells in ankylosing spondylitis. TCRdb itself ran the 5' RACE reads through MiXCR, one entry per CDR3 protein. The top ten hold about 4.5% of the sample, which has more than 35,000 distinct CDR3 sequences, about 2.5% seen once. Input material: blood, either unsorted or a sorted T cell fraction (not recorded which). These receptors were obtained from a male donor with ankylosing spondylitis or in good health (not recorded which).

This clonotype was detected many times. V usage is TRBV9 and J usage is TRBJ2-2, with D hard to call. This CDR3 contains 13 residues. The ends were cut back, 6 bases at V and 4 bases at J, with 10 bases in the middle. The V gene's germline CDR1 is SGDLS and CDR2 YYNGEE. The CDR3 bases are TGTGCCAGCACCACGGGCCTCACCGGGGAGCTGTTTTTT. Residues: CASTTGLTGELFF. Based on the CDR3 plus reference TRBV9 and TRBJ2-2, the full variable domain is DSGVTQTPKHLITATGQRVTLRCSPRSGDLSVYWYQQSLDQGLQFLIQYYNGEERAKGNILERFSAQQFPDLHSELNLSSLELGDSALYFCASTTGLTGELFFGEGSRLTVL.

At least ten counts were recorded for this clonotype. The genes are TRBV9 and TRBJ2-5, with D unclear. CDR1 is SGDLS, CDR2 YYNGEE, per germline. The CDR3 is made up of 14 amino acids. The V gene lost 0 bases and the J gene lost 0 bases, with 6 bases spanning the gap. The CDR3 sequence: CASSVVHNQETQYF. The DNA of the CDR3 is TGTGCCAGCAGCGTAGTACACAACCAAGAGACCCAGTACTTC. Full variable domain (outside the CDR3, taken from reference TRBV9 and TRBJ2-5): DSGVTQTPKHLITATGQRVTLRCSPRSGDLSVYWYQQSLDQGLQFLIQYYNGEERAKGNILERFSAQQFPDLHSELNLSSLELGDSALYFCASSVVHNQETQYFGPGTRLLVL.

This clonotype was counted many times. The chain uses TRBV9 and TRBJ1-5; D remains unclear. V gave up 0 bases and J gave up 5 bases, with 6 bases separating them. The CDR3 runs 13 residues. Germline V gene sequence: CDR1 SGDLS, CDR2 YYNGEE. The CDR3 sequence: CASSVGRDQPQHF. The CDR3 bases are TGTGCCAGCAGCGTAGGACGGGATCAGCCCCAGCATTTT.

This clonotype showed up many times. CDR3 in DNA: TGTGCCAGCAGCGTCGGACAGGTAAACAATCAGCCCCAGCATTTT. It is translated as CASSVGQVNNQPQHF. The V and J genes are TRBV9 and TRBJ1-5; the match to TRBD1 covers 7 bases. Trimming at V came to 2 bases and at J to 3 bases, leaving 5 bases not matched to a gene. The germline gives CDR1 SGDLS, CDR2 YYNGEE. CDR3 size: 15 residues.

With regard to this clonotype: A read error may be the cause here, since a much bigger clone is one base away. CDR3 loop: CASSTEPPTDTQNF. CDR3 nucleotide sequence: TGTGCCAGCAGCACCGAGCCCCCCACAGATACGCAGAATTTT. The V gene is TRBV9, the J gene TRBJ2-3; D uncertain. The CDR3 extends over 14 amino acids. CDR1 is SGDLS, CDR2 YYNGEE, per germline.

Ten or more counts support this clonotype. This sequence joins TRBV9 and TRBJ2-5; 11 bases fit TRBD1. This CDR3 is 16 amino acids long. After removal of 1 base from V and 5 bases from J, the junction contained 7 bases not matched to a gene. The V gene's germline CDR1 is SGDLS and CDR2 YYNGEE. The CDR3 protein is CASSVPRTGGAETQYF. CDR3 in DNA: TGTGCCAGCAGCGTACCCCGGACAGGGGGCGCTGAGACCCAGTACTTC.

Ten or more counts support this clonotype. V and J are TRBV9 and TRBJ1-1; 7 bases match TRBD1. The CDR3 contains 17 residues. The trim removed 0 bases at V and 1 base at J, leaving 9 bases unmatched. Germline V gene data show CDR1 as SGDLS and CDR2 as YYNGEE. CDR3 bases: TGTGCCAGCAGCGTAGAGGGCTGGACAGGCTCGAACACTGAAGCTTTCTTT. The encoded protein is CASSVEGWTGSNTEAFF.

This clonotype was seen at least ten times. V usage is TRBV9 and J usage is TRBJ1-1, with D maybe TRBD1 (5 bases). Germline CDR1 SGDLS, CDR2 YYNGEE. The CDR3 covers 14 residues. Trimming took 0 bases from V and 4 from J, leaving 10 bases between them. In nucleotides, the CDR3 is TGTGCCAGCAGCGTAGATGGGGCAGCCACTGAAGCTTTCTTT. Translated, it gives CASSVDGAATEAFF.

In its sample, this clonotype was seen many times. This chain joins TRBV9 and TRBJ2-7; possibly TRBD2 for D (6 bases). The CDR3 covers 15 residues. Germline-derived CDR1 and CDR2 are SGDLS and YYNGEE. The V end lost 1 base, the J end lost 5 bases, and 16 bases lay between the germline ends. The DNA for the CDR3 is TGTGCCAGCAGCGTACGGTCCGGGGGTAGGCACGAGCAGTACTTC. Protein product: CASSVRSGGRHEQYF. Combining the CDR3 with reference TRBV9 and TRBJ2-7 gives the whole variable domain DSGVTQTPKHLITATGQRVTLRCSPRSGDLSVYWYQQSLDQGLQFLIQYYNGEERAKGNILERFSAQQFPDLHSELNLSSLELGDSALYFCASSVRSGGRHEQYFGPGTRLTVT.